This T cell receptor (beta chain) derives from a study of blood T cells in healthy people across ages. The CDR3 is 14 amino acids. Germline CDR1 and CDR2: MNHEY and SVGAGI. Between the trimmed V and J ends, which lost 4 bases and 2 bases, there was a span of 12 bases. Primers used in a second PCR of roughly 6 to 11 cycles were a sample-barcoded 5' primer and a J-beta primer mix. Every single cDNA molecule received a tag from a template-switch adaptor with 12 random nucleotides. TCRdb analysed the 5' RACE reads with MiXCR anew, one entry per CDR3 protein. The sample contains fewer than 900,000 distinct CDR3 sequences, 35% to 40% of which appear only once.

The chain combines TRBV6-5 with TRBJ2-7; D is unclear. The material sequenced was blood. This clonotype was obtained from a man aged 18 to 29 in good health. This CDR3 reads CASSWTDGTYEQYF. In nucleotides, the CDR3 is TGTGCCAGCAGTTGGACGGACGGCACCTACGAGCAGTACTTC.